The 16 T cell receptor beta chains in this list originate from one sample, sequenced in a study of vaccination and CD4 T cells after COVID-19. The Oncomine TCR Beta short-read assay was what sequenced the DNA obtained from cultured CD4+ T cells. Each CDR3 protein gets one entry after TCRdb re-called the PCR reads with MiXCR. The sample holds around 17,000 distinct CDR3 sequences; more than 40% are singletons and the top ten take around 20%. The time point here: late sampling 161 to 241 days after vaccination in three convalescent patients. The treatment is: roughly ten-day PBMC culture with coronavirus spike peptide pools or control peptides (ViraFEST assay). Antigen specificity for these receptors is unknown. Sequencing was performed on CD4+ T cells from blood, cultured in vitro, taken about 7 months after SARS-CoV-2 vaccination. The receptors here all came from a human donor who had recovered from COVID-19.

The chain links TRBV20-1 to TRBJ1-1; D might be TRBD1 (6 bases). The CDR3 is 16 residues long. The germline V gene has CDR1 DFQATT and CDR2 SNEGSKA (reference sequence). V dropped 3 bases and J dropped 4 bases, with 21 bases sitting between them. The DNA of the CDR3 is TGCAGTGCTAGTGGGGGCTGGGCGGGGTCTGGCACTGAAGCTTTCTTT. This gives the protein CSASGGWAGSGTEAFF.

V usage is TRBV20-1 and J usage is TRBJ2-1; 12 positions match TRBD2. Germline V gene data show CDR1 as DFQATT and CDR2 as SNEGSKA (reference sequence). The CDR3 extends over 16 amino acids. V shed 0 bases and J 6 bases; nucleotides not matched to a gene: 6. CDR3 residues: CSARESTSGGRNEQFF. CDR3 DNA sequence: TGCAGTGCTAGAGAAAGCACTAGCGGGGGGCGCAATGAGCAGTTCTTC.

This chain uses TRBV7-6 with TRBJ2-5; 7 nucleotides align to TRBD2. The CDR3 sequence is 13 residues long. Trimming took 2 bases from V and 5 from J; bases not matched to a gene: 2. Germline V lookup: CDR1 SGHVS, CDR2 FNYEAQ. The CDR3 bases are TGTGCCAGCAGCTTAACCGGGGGGGAGACCCAGTACTTC. Translating gives CASSLTGGETQYF.

This chain links TRBV5-1 with TRBJ2-5, with TRBD2 matching over 16 bases. The CDR3 extends over 20 amino acids. V was clipped by 3 bases and J by 4 bases; unmatched bases: 15. Germline CDR1 reads SGHRS; CDR2 reads YFSETQ. The CDR3 nucleotides are TGCGCCAGCAGCTCCGGGACTAGCGGGGGGGGAACCTCGGTTGGAGAGACCCAGTACTTC. The encoded protein is CASSSGTSGGGTSVGETQYF.

CDR3 in amino acids: CAVRNSNYGYTF. CDR3 bases: TGTGCCGTGAGAAACTCTAACTATGGCTACACCTTC. The chain joins TRBV7-6 to TRBJ1-2; no clear D gene. V lost 11 bases and J 0 bases, leaving 10 bases between the germline ends. Per the germline V gene, CDR1 is SGHVS and CDR2 is FNYEAQ. The CDR3 extends over 12 amino acids.

There are a few counts of this clonotype. J is TRBJ2-7 and V is TRBV11-3; D gene unclear. This CDR3 contains 14 residues. Per the germline V gene, CDR1 is SGHNT and CDR2 is YENEEA. Trimming left V 1 base short and J 0 bases short, with 7 bases between. The CDR3, as DNA: TGTGCCAGCAGCTTAGGTCTTAGCTCCTACGAGCAGTACTTC. Protein sequence: CASSLGLSSYEQYF.

The chain recombines TRBV15 with TRBJ2-2; D uncertain. The length of the CDR3 is 13 residues. Trimming removed 0 bases at V and 6 bases at J, with 5 bases between. The germline CDR1 and CDR2 sequences are LNHNV and YYDKDF (reference sequence). This chain's CDR3 is CATSRDHAGELFF. The CDR3 DNA is TGTGCCACCAGCAGAGATCACGCCGGGGAGCTGTTTTTT.

The chain recombines TRBV20-1 with TRBJ2-2; the match to TRBD2 covers 8 bases. The CDR3 sequence is 14 residues long. CDR1 is DFQATT, CDR2 SNEGSKA, per germline (reference sequence). With V trimmed by 3 bases and J by 6 bases, 6 bases remained unmatched. The CDR3 nucleotides are TGCAGTGCTAGCACGGGAGGGCCGGCCGGGGAGCTGTTTTTT. Translated, it gives CSASTGGPAGELFF.

The CDR3 here is CASSGGGDQPQHF. For the CDR3, the DNA is TGTGCCAGCAGTGGGGGAGGCGATCAGCCCCAGCATTTT. J is TRBJ1-5 and V is TRBV2; D remains ambiguous. The germline V gene has CDR1 SNHLY and CDR2 FYNNEI. V was shortened by 4 bases and J by 5 bases, with 9 bases between the two germline ends. The CDR3 consists of 13 residues.

This clonotype turned up a few times. The chain carries TRBV6-1 and TRBJ2-3; no clear D. The CDR3 has 15 amino acids. Trimming took off 7 bases at V and 0 bases at J, with 14 bases between the two ends. CDR1 and CDR2 from the germline V gene are MNHNS and SASEGT. The CDR3, as DNA: TGTGCCAGCAATATAGTGTACTATAGCACAGATACGCAGTATTTT. This translates into CASNIVYYSTDTQYF.

This clonotype has more than one count but fewer than ten. The rearrangement joins TRBV7-8 to TRBJ2-1; D might be TRBD2 (6 bases). The V end lost 4 bases, the J end lost 1 base, and 11 bases lay between the germline ends. The germline V gene has CDR1 SGHVS and CDR2 FQNEAQ. The CDR3 contains 15 residues. The CDR3 is CASSSLTSSYNEQFF. CDR3 DNA sequence: TGTGCCAGCAGCTCCCTGACTAGTTCCTACAATGAGCAGTTCTTC. The variable domain in full, with the rest retrieved from reference TRBV7-8 and TRBJ2-1, is GAGVSQSPRYKVAKRGQDVALRCDPISGHVSLFWYQQALGQGPEFLTYFQNEAQLDKSGLPSDRFFAERPEGSVSTLKIQRTQQEDSAVYLCASSSLTSSYNEQFFGPGTRLTVL.

This clonotype turned up a few times. The V and J genes are TRBV20-1 and TRBJ2-1; 11 bases line up with TRBD2. The germline CDR1 and CDR2 sequences are DFQATT and SNEGSKA (reference sequence). The CDR3 is 14 residues long. The V and J ends lost 6 bases and 1 base, in that order; junction bases with no gene match: 2. The CDR3 region is CSARLAGSYNEQFF. The CDR3 nucleotides read TGCAGTGCCAGACTAGCGGGATCCTACAATGAGCAGTTCTTC.

The chain links TRBV27 to TRBJ2-5; 8 bases fit TRBD1. Germline assignment: CDR1 MNHEY and CDR2 SMNVEV (reference sequence). V dropped 2 bases and J dropped 5; count of bases not matched to a gene: 7. This CDR3 comprises 15 residues. CDR3 nucleotides: TGTGCCAGCAGTTTAGCAGGGGGCCCGGTGGAGACCCAGTACTTC. This codes for CASSLAGGPVETQYF.

This chain uses TRBV20-1 with TRBJ2-5; 14 positions match TRBD2. The CDR3 contains 16 residues. J was trimmed by 5 bases and V by 6 bases; bases with no gene match: 11. Germline V lookup: CDR1 DFQATT, CDR2 SNEGSKA (reference sequence). The CDR3 DNA follows: TGCAGTGCCCCTGAGGGGACTAGCGGGAGCAGGGAGACCCAGTACTTC. Its protein product is CSAPEGTSGSRETQYF.

This clonotype has more than one count but fewer than ten. The chain carries TRBV7-9 and TRBJ1-1, with 7 bases aligning to TRBD1. CDR1 and CDR2 from the germline V gene are SEHNR and FQNEAQ (reference sequence). The CDR3 totals 15 residues. V shed 6 bases, J shed 1 base, and the junction held 8 bases outside the gene matches. The CDR3: CASRPREGANTEAFF. Written as DNA, the CDR3 is TGTGCCAGCAGACCTAGGGAGGGGGCGAACACTGAAGCTTTCTTT.

This clonotype was counted between two and nine times. The chain has TRBV6-5 and TRBJ2-3; the D is unclear. CDR1 is MNHEY, CDR2 SVGAGI, per germline. Deletions cut 3 bases from V and 5 bases from J, with 3 bases between. This CDR3 spans 11 amino acids. The CDR3 sequence: CASSYGDTQYF. DNA of the CDR3: TGTGCCAGCAGTTATGGAGATACGCAGTATTTT.